The 16 T cell receptor beta chains listed next were all sequenced from one sample in a study of shared clonotypes between healthy human individuals. TCRdb's copy holds only in-frame clones and misses some; the assay was immunoSEQ multiplex PCR. The sample lists about a million clones, approximately 80% occurring once. The sample consisted of memory CD4+ T cells sorted from blood. Regarding subset: CD45RA-negative fraction. These receptors came from a man aged 18-30 years in good health.

The V gene is TRBV6-5, the J gene TRBJ2-7, with TRBD1 matching 8 bases. CDR3 length: 15 residues. J lost 0 bases, V lost 5 bases, and 6 bases had no gene match. CDR1 MNHEY and CDR2 SVGAGI come from the germline V gene. The CDR3, as DNA: TGTGCCAGCAGTCCGACAGGGGCCACCTCCTACGAGCAGTACTTC. It yields the protein CASSPTGATSYEQYF.

Notes on this clone: Other nucleotide sequences in the sample specify the same CDR3. This chain joins TRBV6-5 and TRBJ1-1; D unresolved. V shed 2 bases and J shed 5 bases, with 9 bases lying between them. Per germline, CDR1 MNHEY and CDR2 SVGAGI. The CDR3 spans 13 residues. The CDR3 protein is CASSYLPGTEAFF. CDR3 bases: TGTGCCAGCAGTTACCTCCCAGGAACTGAAGCTTTCTTT.

DNA for the CDR3: TGTGCCAGCAGCTTAGAGGGGTTTCTTACAGATACGCAGTATTTT. Protein product: CASSLEGFLTDTQYF. The chain recombines TRBV11-2 with TRBJ2-3; D remains unclear. The CDR3 contains 15 residues. The V gene's germline CDR1 is SGHAT and CDR2 FQNNGV. V lost 0 bases and J lost 3, with 10 bases in between.

The CDR3 spells CSSQDRGEQYF. The DNA of the CDR3 is TGCAGCTCCCAGGACAGGGGAGAGCAGTACTTC. The chain joins TRBV29-1 to TRBJ2-7; 9 bases match TRBD1. The ends lost 8 bases at V and 7 bases at J; junction bases unmatched: 6. Germline V gene data show CDR1 as SQVTM and CDR2 as ANQGSEA. CDR3 length: 11 residues.

With respect to this clone: One end of the junction does not line up with germline, which may come from a read error. V gene TRBV7-7 combines with J gene TRBJ2-5, with a weak D call TRBD1 (5 bases). This CDR3 spans 14 amino acids. The germline CDR1 and CDR2 sequences are SSHAT and FNYEAQ (reference sequence). The CDR3 DNA reads as TGTGCTAGCAGCCAAAACCAGGGTGCAGAGACCCAGTACTTC. Translation gives CASSQNQGAETQYF.

In its sample, this clone was seen a few times. The chain employs TRBV27 and TRBJ1-5; possible D gene TRBD1, 6 bases. The CDR3 contains 15 residues. Looked up from germline, CDR1 is MNHEY and CDR2 is SMNVEV (reference sequence). Between the trimmed V and J ends, which lost 5 bases and 3 bases, there was a span of 14 bases. CDR3 coding DNA: TGTGCCAGCAGTCTAAACCGGGACACCAATCAGCCCCAGCATTTT. Its translation is CASSLNRDTNQPQHF.

The V call is TRBV27, the J call TRBJ2-7; tentatively, D is TRBD2 (5 bases). The V gene's germline CDR1 is MNHEY and CDR2 SMNVEV (reference sequence). CDR3 length: 15 residues. Between the trimmed V and J ends, which lost 4 bases and 0 bases, there was a span of 13 bases. The CDR3 bases are TGTGCCAGCAGTTCAATCGGGGAGAGCTCCTACGAGCAGTACTTC. Translated: CASSSIGESSYEQYF.

This clone occurred a few times. V is TRBV18 and J is TRBJ2-3; 7 bases line up with TRBD2. Per the germline V gene, CDR1 is KGHSH and CDR2 is LQKENI. This CDR3 region has 16 residues. V lost 3 bases, J lost 4 bases, and 10 bases stayed unmatched. The CDR3 loop reads CASSPSRESVADTQYF. In DNA, the CDR3 is TGTGCCAGCTCACCTTCGCGGGAGTCCGTTGCAGATACGCAGTATTTT.

This clone was detected a few times. The V call is TRBV6-1, the J call TRBJ1-6, with D maybe TRBD1 (6 bases). The CDR3 spans 15 residues. V was cut by 2 bases and J by 8 bases, with 13 bases left in between. The germline V gene has CDR1 MNHNS and CDR2 SASEGT. The CDR3 is CASSELGAFDSPLHF. In nucleotides, the CDR3 is TGTGCCAGCAGTGAATTGGGGGCATTTGATTCACCCCTCCACTTT.

This chain connects TRBV7-9 to TRBJ1-2; TRBD1 is a possible D gene (5 bases). Trimming removed 5 bases from V and 0 bases from J, with 16 bases in between. CDR3 length: 16 residues. CDR1 SEHNR and CDR2 FQNEAQ come from the germline V gene (reference sequence). CDR3 nucleotide sequence: TGTGCCAGCAGCCCAGCGTGGGGGACGACTAACTATGGCTACACCTTC. It specifies CASSPAWGTTNYGYTF.

The chain recombines TRBV7-9 with TRBJ2-3; 11 nucleotides agree with TRBD2. After removal of 5 bases from V and 3 bases from J, the junction contained 4 bases not matched to a gene. The CDR3 has 15 amino acids. CDR1 is SEHNR and CDR2 is FQNEAQ in the germline V gene (reference sequence). The DNA for the CDR3 is TGTGCCAGCAGCGCCGGGACTAGCGGTACAGATACGCAGTATTTT. Translated, it gives CASSAGTSGTDTQYF.

There are a few counts of this clone. The chain is built from TRBV19 and TRBJ2-1, with TRBD1 matching over 11 bases. The CDR3 is 14 residues long. V lost 5 bases and J lost 7; bases outside the gene matches: 4. The germline V gene encodes CDR1 LNHDA and CDR2 SQIVND (reference sequence). CDR3: CASSSGQGGNEQFF. In nucleotides, the CDR3 is TGTGCCAGTAGTTCGGGACAGGGGGGGAATGAGCAGTTCTTC. Full variable domain (missing parts from reference TRBV19 and TRBJ2-1): DGGITQSPKYLFRKEGQNVTLSCEQNLNHDAMYWYRQDPGQGLRLIYYSQIVNDFQKGDIAEGYSVSREKKESFPLTVTSAQKNPTAFYLCASSSGQGGNEQFFGPGTRLTVL.

In its sample, this clone was seen once. This sequence joins TRBV30 and TRBJ1-6; 7 bases match TRBD1. Germline-derived CDR1 and CDR2 are GTSNPN and SVGIG (reference sequence). J gave up 8 bases and V 4 bases, and 8 bases lay outside the gene matches. This CDR3 spans 14 amino acids. CDR3: CAWTQRGLDSPLHF. Written as DNA, the CDR3 is TGTGCCTGGACCCAAAGGGGGCTGGATTCACCCCTCCACTTT.

The chain employs TRBV13 and TRBJ1-1; 8 positions agree with TRBD1. V lost 4 bases and J lost 5; bases outside the gene matches: 12. The V gene's germline CDR1 is PRHDT and CDR2 FYEKMQ (reference sequence). The CDR3 has 16 amino acids. The CDR3 DNA reads TGTGCCAGCAGCTCGACAGGGGTAGGGGTATGGACTGAAGCTTTCTTT. It yields the protein CASSSTGVGVWTEAFF.

In this sample, this clone turned up a few times. The V call is TRBV27, the J call TRBJ1-6; D is perhaps TRBD1 (6 bases). This CDR3 comprises 15 residues. Trimming shortened V by 3 bases and J by 9 bases, and 15 bases separated the two germline ends. Per the germline V gene, CDR1 is MNHEY and CDR2 is SMNVEV (reference sequence). The CDR3: CASSFGQARGSPLHF. CDR3 nucleotide sequence: TGTGCCAGCAGTTTTGGGCAGGCCAGGGGTTCACCCCTCCACTTT.

This clone appeared a few times. The genes are TRBV6-1 and TRBJ1-2, with a weak D call TRBD1 (5 bases). From germline, CDR1 is MNHNS and CDR2 SASEGT. The CDR3 is 13 residues long. Trimming pared 5 bases from V and 6 bases from J, leaving 13 bases between. The CDR3 loop reads CASSRQPLDGYTF. The CDR3 region has the DNA TGTGCCAGCAGTCGACAGCCCCTAGATGGCTACACCTTC.